Following are 19 T cell receptor beta chains from one sample sequenced in a study of radiotherapy plus CTLA-4 blockade in lung cancer. Profiling relied on immunoSEQ multiplex PCR, and the TCRdb table lists in-frame clones only, not all of them. Here the sample spans around 72,000 clones, more than 75% being singletons. Sequencing used peripheral blood, obtained from a patient treated with radiotherapy plus ipilimumab. The receptors come from a human donor with non-small cell lung cancer who had a complete response to radiotherapy plus ipilimumab.

This chain joins TRBV9 and TRBJ1-2; the D is unclear. The germline V gene has CDR1 SGDLS and CDR2 YYNGEE. The V and J ends lost 0 bases and 6 bases respectively, with 12 bases between them. The CDR3 runs to 14 residues. CDR3 loop: CASSVGYGTNGYTF. CDR3 DNA sequence: TGTGCCAGCAGCGTAGGGTACGGCACCAATGGCTACACCTTC.

V and J are TRBV7-9 and TRBJ1-2; unclear D gene. The CDR3 sequence is 12 residues long. The V end lost 2 bases, the J end lost 4 bases, and 5 bases lay between the germline ends. CDR1 is SEHNR and CDR2 is FQNEAQ in the germline V gene (reference sequence). The CDR3 spells CASSLTTYGYTF. The CDR3 region has the DNA TGTGCCAGCAGCTTAACCACCTATGGCTACACCTTC.

The chain links TRBV19 to TRBJ1-5; D is undetermined. With 6 bases removed from V and 7 bases from J, the gap between germline ends came to 10 bases. Germline CDR1 and CDR2: LNHDA and SQIVND (reference sequence). This CDR3 has 12 residues. CDR3 in amino acids: CASSLVLQPQHF. In DNA form, the CDR3 reads TGTGCCAGTAGCTTGGTGTTACAGCCCCAGCATTTT.

The V call is TRBV7-8, the J call TRBJ1-3; D is unresolved. This CDR3 spans 15 amino acids. Germline CDR1 is SGHVS and CDR2 is FQNEAQ. V lost 0 bases, J lost 0 bases, and 6 bases lay in between. The CDR3 nucleotides read TGTGCCAGCAGCTTAGCCCCAAGCTCTGGAAACACCATATATTTT. Protein: CASSLAPSSGNTIYF.

The chain carries TRBV4-3 and TRBJ2-3, with D perhaps being TRBD1 or TRBD2 (5 bases each). From germline, CDR1 is LGHNA and CDR2 YSLEER. CDR3 size: 16 residues. The ends were cut back, 3 bases at V and 7 bases at J, with 20 bases in the middle. The CDR3 nucleotides read TGCGCCAGCAGCCAGCAGCTGGGGGAGCAACTCTATACGCAGTATTTT. Its protein is CASSQQLGEQLYTQYF.

CDR3 in amino acids: CAISRPTGTNYGYTF. The CDR3 DNA is TGTGCCATCAGTAGACCGACAGGAACTAACTATGGCTACACCTTC. The chain employs TRBV10-3 and TRBJ1-2, with TRBD1 as a possible D gene (6 bases). The CDR3 has 15 amino acids. Germline CDR1 ENHRY, CDR2 SYGVKD. The germline V and J ends were trimmed by 5 bases and 0 bases, with 13 bases remaining between them.

The rearrangement links TRBV5-1 to TRBJ1-2; 8 bases are shared with TRBD1. The CDR3 runs 15 residues. The germline gives CDR1 SGHRS, CDR2 YFSETQ. With 0 bases clipped from V and 7 bases from J, the junction kept 8 bases outside the gene matches. CDR3 in amino acids: CASSLVAGGGGGYTF. The CDR3 DNA reads TGCGCCAGCAGCTTGGTTGCAGGGGGCGGAGGTGGCTACACCTTC. Looking up the rest from reference TRBV5-1 and TRBJ1-2 gives the full variable domain: KAGVTQTPRYLIKTRGQQVTLSCSPISGHRSVSWYQQTPGQGLQFLFEYFSETQRNKGNFPGRFSGRQFSNSRSEMNVSTLELGDSALYLCASSLVAGGGGGYTFGSGTRLTVV.

V usage is TRBV29-1 and J usage is TRBJ1-2, with 9 positions matching TRBD1. In germline, CDR1 is SQVTM, CDR2 ANQGSEA. V lost 8 bases, J lost 4 bases, and 8 bases stayed unmatched. CDR3 length: 13 amino acids. CDR3 in amino acids: CSTPGQGGYGYTF. In nucleotides, the CDR3 is TGCAGCACCCCGGGACAGGGAGGCTATGGCTACACCTTC.

This clone was counted a few times. This rearrangement joins TRBV5-1 to TRBJ2-1; 9 bases line up with TRBD1. Germline trimming cut 4 bases from V and 7 bases from J; bases unmatched to any gene: 6. Looked up from germline, CDR1 is SGHRS and CDR2 is YFSETQ. The CDR3 loop spans 14 amino acids. The CDR3 coding sequence is TGCGCCAGCAGCCAGGGACAGGGTAGTAATGAGCAGTTCTTC. Translating it yields CASSQGQGSNEQFF.

The chain couples TRBV7-9 to TRBJ1-2, with D perhaps matching TRBD1 (6 bases). Germline CDR1 and CDR2: SEHNR and FQNEAQ (reference sequence). The CDR3 length is 13 residues. Between the trimmed V and J ends, which lost 4 bases and 8 bases, there was a span of 14 bases. CDR3 sequence reads: CASSSLRGAGYTF. The CDR3 DNA reads TGTGCCAGCAGCTCTCTCCGGGGGGCCGGCTACACCTTC.

V gene TRBV10-1 combines with J gene TRBJ2-1; TRBD2 agrees at 7 bases. Germline V lookup: CDR1 WNHNN, CDR2 SYGVQD (reference sequence). After removal of 2 bases from V and 4 bases from J, the junction contained 8 bases not matched to a gene. The CDR3 totals 16 residues. CDR3 sequence (DNA): TGCGCCAGCAGTGAGAACCCTGGACTAGAGTACAATGAGCAGTTCTTC. This sequence encodes CASSENPGLEYNEQFF.

The rearrangement joins TRBV5-4 to TRBJ2-1, with 15 bases fitting TRBD2. V dropped 6 bases and J dropped 4; count of bases not matched to a gene: 14. From germline, CDR1 is SGHNT and CDR2 YYREEE (reference sequence). This CDR3 spans 19 amino acids. The CDR3 DNA reads as TGTGCCAGCACCAAACCAGGGACTAGCGGGAGGTCCCGTTACAATGAGCAGTTCTTC. Translation gives CASTKPGTSGRSRYNEQFF.

The genes are TRBV7-2 and TRBJ1-2; D not resolved. Germline CDR1 and CDR2: SGHTA and FQGNSA. The CDR3 has 15 residues. Trimming cost V 5 bases and J 2 bases, with 15 bases left between them. The chain's CDR3 is CASSPAGPLNYGYTF. CDR3 nucleotides: TGTGCCAGCAGCCCCGCCGGACCTCTAAACTATGGCTACACCTTC.

This rearrangement joins TRBV30 to TRBJ1-3; 7 positions match TRBD1. CDR3 length: 19 residues. The V gene's germline CDR1 is GTSNPN and CDR2 SVGIG (reference sequence). Trimming removed 4 bases from V and 0 bases from J; junction bases left unmatched: 18. CDR3 sequence reads: CAWTPGTGVFRSSGNTIYF. The DNA of the CDR3 is TGTGCCTGGACCCCGGGTACAGGGGTATTTCGAAGCTCTGGAAACACCATATATTTT.

The sample holds a few counts of this clone. The chain joins TRBV27 to TRBJ2-2, with 7 bases lining up with TRBD1. In germline, CDR1 is MNHEY, CDR2 SMNVEV (reference sequence). CDR3 length equals 16 residues. V was pared by 6 bases and J by 0 bases, with 7 bases of the junction left unmatched. The CDR3 DNA reads as TGTGCCAGCAGCCTTTTGGGACAGCCGAACACCGGGGAGCTGTTTTTT. Translation gives CASSLLGQPNTGELFF.

This clone appeared a single time. This rearrangement joins TRBV6-1 to TRBJ2-7, with 8 nucleotides matching TRBD1. The V gene end was trimmed by 6 bases and the J gene end by 6 bases; junction bases not matched to a gene: 10. This CDR3 is built from 14 residues. The germline CDR1 and CDR2 sequences are MNHNS and SASEGT. The CDR3 region has the DNA TGTGCCAGCAGGTCCGGGACAGGAGAGGGCGAGCAGTACGTC. Its translation is CASRSGTGEGEQYV.

V and J are TRBV29-1 and TRBJ2-3; the match to TRBD2 covers 7 bases. Germline V gene data show CDR1 as SQVTM and CDR2 as ANQGSEA. V shed 4 bases, J shed 5 bases, and the junction held 9 bases outside the gene matches. The CDR3 has 14 amino acids. The CDR3 is CSVVPGGFGDTQYF. CDR3 coding DNA: TGCAGCGTTGTACCCGGGGGGTTTGGAGATACGCAGTATTTT.

CDR3 DNA sequence: TGTGCCAGCAGCTTAGGGACAGGGTATGGTCAAGAGACCCAGTACTTC. It codes for CASSLGTGYGQETQYF. This chain uses TRBV7-2 with TRBJ2-5; TRBD1 matches 8 bases. Germline loops: CDR1 SGHTA, CDR2 FQGNSA. The CDR3 sequence is 16 residues long. The J segment lost 2 bases and the V segment lost 1 base, leaving 6 bases of the junction unmatched.

The chain is built from TRBV4-3 and TRBJ1-2; 11 bases line up with TRBD1. The junction had 4 bases not matched to a gene; V was cut back by 1 base and J by 6 bases. The germline CDR1 and CDR2 sequences are LGHNA and YSLEER. The CDR3 runs to 15 residues. In DNA, the CDR3 is TGCGCCAGCAGCCAAGGGACAGGGGGCGATGATGGCTACACCTTC. It specifies CASSQGTGGDDGYTF.